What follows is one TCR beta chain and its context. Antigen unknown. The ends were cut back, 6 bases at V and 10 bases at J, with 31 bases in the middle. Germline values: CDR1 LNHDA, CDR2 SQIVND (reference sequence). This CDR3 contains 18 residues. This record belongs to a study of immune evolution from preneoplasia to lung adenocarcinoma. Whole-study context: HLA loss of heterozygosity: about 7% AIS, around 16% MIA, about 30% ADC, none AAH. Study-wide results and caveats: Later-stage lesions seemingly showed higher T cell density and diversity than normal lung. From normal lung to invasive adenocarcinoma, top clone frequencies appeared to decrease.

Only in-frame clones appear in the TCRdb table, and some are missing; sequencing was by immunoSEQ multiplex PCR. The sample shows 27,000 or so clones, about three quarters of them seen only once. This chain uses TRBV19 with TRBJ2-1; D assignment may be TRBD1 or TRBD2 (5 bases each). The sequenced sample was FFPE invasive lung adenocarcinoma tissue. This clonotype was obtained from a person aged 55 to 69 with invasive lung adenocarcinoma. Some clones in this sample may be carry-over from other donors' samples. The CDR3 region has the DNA TGTGCCAGTAGATTTCGACCCTCCGGGACCCAGGCAAGTGGGGAGCAGTTCTTC. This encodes CASRFRPSGTQASGEQFF.